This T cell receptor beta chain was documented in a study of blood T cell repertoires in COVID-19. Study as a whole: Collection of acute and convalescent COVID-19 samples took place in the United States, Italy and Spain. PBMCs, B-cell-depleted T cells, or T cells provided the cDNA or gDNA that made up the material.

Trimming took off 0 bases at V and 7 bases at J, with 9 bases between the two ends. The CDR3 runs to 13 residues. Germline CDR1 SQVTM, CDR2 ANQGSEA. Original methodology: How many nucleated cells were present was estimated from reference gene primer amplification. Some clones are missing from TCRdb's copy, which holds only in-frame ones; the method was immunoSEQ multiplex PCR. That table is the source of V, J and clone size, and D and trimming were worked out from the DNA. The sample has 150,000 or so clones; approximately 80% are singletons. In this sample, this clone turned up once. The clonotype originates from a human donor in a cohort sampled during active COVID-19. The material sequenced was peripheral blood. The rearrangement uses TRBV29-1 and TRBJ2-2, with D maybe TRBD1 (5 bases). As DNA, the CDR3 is TGCAGCGTTGAAGATCATAGGGGCGGGGAGCTGTTTTTT. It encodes CSVEDHRGGELFF.